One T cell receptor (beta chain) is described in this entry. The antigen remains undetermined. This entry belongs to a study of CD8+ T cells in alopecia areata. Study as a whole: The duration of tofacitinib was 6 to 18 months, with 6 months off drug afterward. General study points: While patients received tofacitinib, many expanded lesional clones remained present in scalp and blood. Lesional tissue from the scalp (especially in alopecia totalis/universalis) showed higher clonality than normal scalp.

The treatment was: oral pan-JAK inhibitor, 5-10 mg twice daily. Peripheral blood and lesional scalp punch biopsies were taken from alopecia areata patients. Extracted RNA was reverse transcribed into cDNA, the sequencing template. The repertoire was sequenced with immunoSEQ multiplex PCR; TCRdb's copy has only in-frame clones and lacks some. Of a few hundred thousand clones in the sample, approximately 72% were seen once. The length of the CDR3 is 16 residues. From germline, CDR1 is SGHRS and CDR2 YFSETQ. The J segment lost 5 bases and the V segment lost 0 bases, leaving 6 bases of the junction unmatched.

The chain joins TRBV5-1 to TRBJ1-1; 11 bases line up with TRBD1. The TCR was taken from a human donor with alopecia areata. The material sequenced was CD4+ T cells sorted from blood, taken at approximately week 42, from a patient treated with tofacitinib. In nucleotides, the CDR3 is TGCGCCAGCAGCTTGGATGGACAGGGGGCATGGACTGAAGCTTTCTTT. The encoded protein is CASSLDGQGAWTEAFF.